These 30 T cell receptor beta chains came from one sample sequenced in a study of T cells after yellow fever vaccination. One entry per CDR3 protein results from TCRdb running MiXCR on the 5' RACE reads. The data show under 400,000 distinct CDR3 sequences, under 15% seen once. The specimen comprised CD4+ T cells sorted from PBMCs, sampled 15 days after the yellow fever booster vaccination. The origin of the receptors is a man between 18 and 29 years old who received the YFV17D yellow fever vaccine.

This chain uses TRBV2 with TRBJ2-2; 12 positions agree with TRBD1. The CDR3 runs 14 residues. Germline values: CDR1 SNHLY, CDR2 FYNNEI. The J segment lost 5 bases and the V segment lost 8 bases, leaving 3 bases of the junction unmatched. The CDR3, as DNA: TGTGCCAGCGGGGGACAGGGGGCGACCGGGGAGCTGTTTTTT. This codes for CASGGQGATGELFF. Based on the CDR3 plus reference TRBV2 and TRBJ2-2, the full variable domain is EPEVTQTPSHQVTQMGQEVILRCVPISNHLYFYWYRQILGQKVEFLVSFYNNEISEKSEIFDDQFSVERPDGSNFTLKIRSTKLEDSAMYFCASGGQGATGELFFGEGSRLTVL.

In this sample, this clonotype turned up a few times. The chain couples TRBV27 to TRBJ2-3; a possible D gene is TRBD2 (7 bases). CDR3 length: 16 amino acids. Germline V gene sequence: CDR1 MNHEY, CDR2 SMNVEV (reference sequence). Trimming pared 5 bases from V and 6 bases from J, leaving 21 bases between. The CDR3 DNA reads as TGTGCCAGCAGTCTAAACTCCCTCGGGGGGCCGGATACGCAGTATTTT. Amino acid sequence: CASSLNSLGGPDTQYF.

In this sample, this clonotype turned up a few times. The rearrangement joins TRBV7-3 to TRBJ2-5; D gene ambiguous. The length of the CDR3 is 13 residues. Germline assignment: CDR1 SGHTA and CDR2 FQGTGA. Trimming pared 5 bases from V and 7 bases from J, leaving 14 bases between. DNA of the CDR3: TGTGCCAGCAGCCAGACCCCGTCAGGGACCCAGTACTTC. Its protein product is CASSQTPSGTQYF.

This clonotype was observed a handful of times. The rearrangement uses TRBV7-9 and TRBJ2-3, with a possible D match to TRBD2 (6 bases). Germline V gene lookup returns CDR1 SEHNR and CDR2 FQNEAQ (reference sequence). V lost 0 bases and J lost 9, with 13 bases in between. The CDR3 totals 14 residues. The CDR3 nucleotides read TGTGCCAGCAGCTTAGCGCCCGGGAGCCCGACGCAGTATTTT. Translation gives CASSLAPGSPTQYF. Variable domain in full (rest from reference TRBV7-9 and TRBJ2-3): DTGVSQNPRHKITKRGQNVTFRCDPISEHNRLYWYRQTLGQGPEFLTYFQNEAQLEKSRLLSDRFSAERPKGSFSTLEIQRTEQGDSAMYLCASSLAPGSPTQYFGPGTRLTVL.

This clonotype has a handful of counts. The J gene is TRBJ2-3, the V gene TRBV20-1; 8 nucleotides align to TRBD1. The CDR3 contains 16 residues. Trimming took 1 base from V and 4 from J; bases not matched to a gene: 10. From germline, CDR1 is DFQATT and CDR2 SNEGSKA (reference sequence). The CDR3 sequence: CSARAAAGGSPDTQYF. The DNA for the CDR3 is TGCAGTGCTAGAGCCGCGGCAGGGGGCAGCCCAGATACGCAGTATTTT.

This chain uses TRBV20-1 with TRBJ1-5; the D is unclear. V was pared by 5 bases and J by 0 bases, with 23 bases between. CDR1 and CDR2 from the germline V gene are DFQATT and SNEGSKA (reference sequence). The CDR3 is made up of 18 amino acids. CDR3 sequence (DNA): TGCAGTGCTGCCAGGCTTTTATGGATTGATTCTAGCAATCAGCCCCAGCATTTT. It codes for CSAARLLWIDSSNQPQHF.

This clonotype was recorded at least ten times. The chain uses TRBV6-1 and TRBJ2-1; 9 nucleotides align to TRBD2. The CDR3 is 16 amino acids. Trimming cost V 2 bases and J 2 bases; bases outside gene matches: 4. Germline CDR1 and CDR2: MNHNS and SASEGT. Written as DNA, the CDR3 is TGTGCCAGCAGTGAATACAGCGGGGGGCCCTACAATGAGCAGTTCTTC. Translation: CASSEYSGGPYNEQFF.

V gene TRBV20-1 combines with J gene TRBJ1-3, with D hard to call. Trimming took off 6 bases at V and 0 bases at J, with 6 bases between the two ends. The germline gives CDR1 DFQATT, CDR2 SNEGSKA (reference sequence). The CDR3 has 12 residues. CDR3 sequence (DNA): TGCAGTGCCCCGAACTCTGGAAACACCATATATTTT. Translation gives CSAPNSGNTIYF.

The V gene is TRBV12-3 or TRBV12-4, the J gene TRBJ1-1, with D perhaps matching TRBD1 (5 bases). The CDR3 is made up of 16 amino acids. V gave up 3 bases and J gave up 3 bases, with 17 bases separating them. CDR3 protein: CASSLGRGAWDTEAFF. DNA for the CDR3: TGTGCCAGCAGTTTGGGGCGCGGGGCATGGGACACTGAAGCTTTCTTT.

This clonotype occurred many times. V and J are TRBV12-3 or TRBV12-4 and TRBJ1-5; D is perhaps TRBD1 (5 bases). Trimming removed 6 bases at V and 5 bases at J, with 14 bases between. The CDR3 consists of 14 residues. CDR3 coding DNA: TGTGCCAGCAGCCGAAAGGGGTTAGATCAGCCCCAGCATTTT. This gives the protein CASSRKGLDQPQHF.

This clonotype has ten or more counts. CDR3 sequence reads: CASSQPTGYGSYNEQFF. The CDR3 DNA follows: TGCGCCAGCAGCCAACCTACGGGTTATGGGTCCTACAATGAGCAGTTCTTC. This chain connects TRBV4-1 to TRBJ2-1, with no clear D. V gave up 2 bases and J gave up 1 base, with 15 bases separating them. The germline CDR1 and CDR2 sequences are MGHRA and YSYEKL. CDR3 length: 17 amino acids.

The chain employs TRBV20-1 and TRBJ2-5; D ambiguous. CDR3 length: 13 amino acids. Germline CDR1 is DFQATT and CDR2 is SNEGSKA (reference sequence). V dropped 1 base and J dropped 5 bases, with 11 bases sitting between them. The CDR3 spells CSARGPGGETQYF. The DNA of the CDR3 is TGCAGTGCTAGAGGCCCGGGTGGTGAGACCCAGTACTTC.

This chain joins TRBV18 and TRBJ2-3; D is undetermined. Looked up from germline, CDR1 is KGHSH and CDR2 is LQKENI. This CDR3 is built from 14 residues. Trimming removed 8 bases from V and 4 bases from J, with 16 bases in between. The CDR3 loop reads CASHQWSVADTQYF. The CDR3 region has the DNA TGTGCCAGCCATCAATGGAGTGTCGCAGATACGCAGTATTTT. The entire variable domain, with the rest obtained from reference TRBV18 and TRBJ2-3, is as follows: NAGVMQNPRHLVRRRGQEARLRCSPMKGHSHVYWYRQLPEEGLKFMVYLQKENIIDESGMPKERFSAEFPKEGPSILRIQQVVRGDSAAYFCASHQWSVADTQYFGPGTRLTVL.

This clonotype was observed at least ten times. The CDR3, as DNA: TGTGCCAGCAGCCGGGGGGAAGGGACCCAGTACTTC. Residues: CASSRGEGTQYF. The chain has TRBV3-1 and TRBJ2-5; D possibly corresponds to TRBD2 (6 bases). Trimming shortened V by 4 bases and J by 7 bases, and 10 bases separated the two germline ends. The CDR3 totals 12 residues. In germline, CDR1 is LGHDT, CDR2 YNNKEL (reference sequence).

This clonotype has only a few counts. The V and J genes are TRBV7-8 and TRBJ2-1; D is uncertain. The CDR3 contains 13 residues. Trimming removed 5 bases at V and 6 bases at J, with 11 bases between. From germline, CDR1 is SGHVS and CDR2 FQNEAQ. CDR3: CASSRSYTNEQFF. The CDR3 DNA is TGTGCCAGCAGCCGGTCATATACCAATGAGCAGTTCTTC.

About this clonotype: A junction boundary mismatches the germline segment, possibly from a read error. Here the CDR3 reads CTSSPELNRGRDEQFF. Written as DNA, the CDR3 is TGCACCAGCAGCCCAGAATTAAACAGGGGTCGTGATGAGCAGTTCTTC. The V call is TRBV4-3, the J call TRBJ2-1, with 7 bases lining up with TRBD1. In germline, CDR1 is LGHNA, CDR2 YSLEER. The CDR3 length is 16 residues.

V is TRBV20-1 and J is TRBJ1-3, with D maybe TRBD1 (6 bases). V was trimmed by 3 bases and J by 7 bases, leaving 19 bases between them. Germline lookup yields CDR1 DFQATT and CDR2 SNEGSKA (reference sequence). CDR3 length equals 15 residues. In DNA form, the CDR3 reads TGCAGTGCTAGCGGGACAACTGGATACTGGAACACCATATATTTT. This codes for CSASGTTGYWNTIYF.

This clonotype was seen at least ten times. The CDR3 reads CASSLTSGGIEQFF. CDR3 coding DNA: TGTGCCAGCAGCCTGACTAGCGGGGGGATAGAGCAGTTCTTC. V gene TRBV5-6 combines with J gene TRBJ2-1, with TRBD2 identical over 13 bases. Germline loops: CDR1 SGHDT, CDR2 YYEEEE. The CDR3 has 14 residues. With 4 bases clipped from V and 10 bases from J, the junction kept 5 bases outside the gene matches.

A word on this clonotype: Just one base apart from a much larger clone, this may be a read error. This chain uses TRBV11-2 with TRBJ2-5; no definite D call. V lost 3 bases and J lost 2, with 13 bases in between. This CDR3 spans 15 amino acids. The V gene's germline CDR1 is SGHAT and CDR2 FQNNGV. The CDR3 DNA follows: TGTGCCAGCAGCTTTGGTTTGGTGGTTCAAGAGACCCAGTACTTC. Residues: CASSFGLVVQETQYF.

This clonotype was seen ten or more times. The chain is built from TRBV12-3 or TRBV12-4 and TRBJ2-5; D possibly corresponds to TRBD1 (6 bases). The germline V and J ends were trimmed by 6 bases and 3 bases, with 11 bases remaining between them. The CDR3 is made up of 13 amino acids. The CDR3 bases are TGTGCCAGCAGCTTACAGGGAGAAGAGACCCAGTACTTC. It encodes CASSLQGEETQYF.

This sequence joins TRBV5-5 and TRBJ2-4, with D hard to call. This CDR3 contains 13 residues. Germline V gives CDR1 SGHKS, CDR2 YYEKEE (reference sequence). The V gene lost 4 bases and the J gene lost 5 bases, with 10 bases spanning the gap. CDR3 nucleotide sequence: TGTGCCAGCAGCCAAAACAGTCAAAACATTCAGTACTTC. It is translated as CASSQNSQNIQYF.

This clonotype was found a few times. This sequence joins TRBV27 and TRBJ2-1; D is possibly TRBD2 (6 bases). The CDR3 consists of 17 residues. CDR1 is MNHEY, CDR2 SMNVEV, per germline (reference sequence). V was cut by 2 bases and J by 2 bases, with 16 bases left in between. DNA of the CDR3: TGTGCCAGCAGTTTAGGCTCTGGTGGCGGGGCCTACAATGAGCAGTTCTTC. Its translation: CASSLGSGGGAYNEQFF.

The rearrangement uses TRBV20-1 and TRBJ1-1; D possibly corresponds to TRBD1 (6 bases). The germline V gene has CDR1 DFQATT and CDR2 SNEGSKA (reference sequence). This CDR3 has 14 amino acids. V dropped 4 bases and J dropped 5 bases, with 17 bases sitting between them. CDR3 sequence reads: CSATVPGGTTEAFF. CDR3 nucleotides: TGCAGTGCTACGGTCCCCGGGGGGACAACTGAAGCTTTCTTT.

This clonotype occurred a few times. The chain joins TRBV10-3 to TRBJ2-1; 9 nucleotides match TRBD1. With V trimmed by 7 bases and J by 6 bases, 10 bases remained unmatched. This CDR3 has 15 amino acids. Germline V gene data show CDR1 as ENHRY and CDR2 as SYGVKD. The CDR3 DNA reads TGTGCCATCAAGGGACAGGGCCATTCCCTCAATGAGCAGTTCTTC. Protein sequence: CAIKGQGHSLNEQFF.

This clonotype has more than one count but fewer than ten. CDR3 DNA sequence: TGTGCCAGCTCGCTTAGCGGGGGCCACGACAATGAGCAGTTCTTC. Translated, it gives CASSLSGGHDNEQFF. The V gene is TRBV18, the J gene TRBJ2-1; 9 bases fit TRBD2. J gave up 5 bases and V 6 bases, and 8 bases lay outside the gene matches. CDR1 and CDR2 from the germline V gene are KGHSH and LQKENI. CDR3 length: 15 amino acids.

This clonotype was seen more than once but under ten times. This chain uses TRBV7-2 with TRBJ1-4; 7 bases agree with TRBD1. Trimming took 5 bases from V and 4 from J; bases not matched to a gene: 4. Germline V lookup: CDR1 SGHTA, CDR2 FQGNSA. CDR3 size: 14 residues. The CDR3 DNA reads TGTGCCAGCAGCCCAGGGGGGAGTAATGAAAAACTGTTTTTT. Protein: CASSPGGSNEKLFF.

This clonotype was observed a handful of times. The chain joins TRBV2 to TRBJ1-1; tentative D call: TRBD1 (5 bases). CDR3 size: 13 residues. Trimming removed 7 bases at V and 3 bases at J, with 12 bases between. Germline CDR1 SNHLY, CDR2 FYNNEI. CDR3 loop: CASKRGGDTEAFF. The CDR3 DNA reads TGTGCCAGCAAGAGGGGAGGAGACACTGAAGCTTTCTTT.

V and J are TRBV11-2 and TRBJ2-4; the match to TRBD2 covers 12 bases. V shed 4 bases and J 3 bases; nucleotides not matched to a gene: 7. Germline CDR1 is SGHAT and CDR2 is FQNNGV. This CDR3 is 17 amino acids long. CDR3 region: CASSSPRTSGVKNIQYF. DNA for the CDR3: TGTGCCAGCAGCTCCCCCCGGACTAGCGGGGTCAAAAACATTCAGTACTTC.

This clonotype was seen more than once but under ten times. The chain has TRBV6-2 or TRBV6-3 and TRBJ1-5, with D possibly matching TRBD1 (5 bases). This CDR3 has 13 residues. CDR1 is MNHEY, CDR2 SVGEGT, per germline. Trimming took 2 bases from V and 7 from J, leaving 9 bases between them. CDR3 DNA sequence: TGTGCCAGCAGTTACATCGGGGACCAGCCCCAGCATTTT. This gives the protein CASSYIGDQPQHF.

The V gene is TRBV29-1, the J gene TRBJ1-2; 7 bases agree with TRBD1. CDR1 is SQVTM, CDR2 ANQGSEA, per germline. CDR3 size: 14 residues. Germline trimming cut 5 bases from V and 6 bases from J; bases unmatched to any gene: 12. Here the CDR3 DNA reads TGCAGCGTTATCCCGACAGGGATTGGGGATGGCTACACCTTC. The encoded protein is CSVIPTGIGDGYTF.